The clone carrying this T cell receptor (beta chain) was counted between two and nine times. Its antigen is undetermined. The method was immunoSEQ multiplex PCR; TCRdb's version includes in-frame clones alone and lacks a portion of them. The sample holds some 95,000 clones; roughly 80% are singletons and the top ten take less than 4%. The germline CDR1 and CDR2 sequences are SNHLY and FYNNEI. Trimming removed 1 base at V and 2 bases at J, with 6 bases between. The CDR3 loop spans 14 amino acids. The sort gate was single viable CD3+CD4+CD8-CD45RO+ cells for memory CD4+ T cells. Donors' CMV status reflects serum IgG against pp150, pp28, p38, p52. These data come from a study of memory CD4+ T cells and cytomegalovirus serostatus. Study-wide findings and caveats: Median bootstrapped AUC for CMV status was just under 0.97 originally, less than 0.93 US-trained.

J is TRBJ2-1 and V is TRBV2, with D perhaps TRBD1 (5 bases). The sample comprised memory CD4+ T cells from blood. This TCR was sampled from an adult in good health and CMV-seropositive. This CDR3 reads CASSEEGPYNEQFF. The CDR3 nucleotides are TGTGCCAGCAGTGAAGAGGGGCCCTACAATGAGCAGTTCTTC.